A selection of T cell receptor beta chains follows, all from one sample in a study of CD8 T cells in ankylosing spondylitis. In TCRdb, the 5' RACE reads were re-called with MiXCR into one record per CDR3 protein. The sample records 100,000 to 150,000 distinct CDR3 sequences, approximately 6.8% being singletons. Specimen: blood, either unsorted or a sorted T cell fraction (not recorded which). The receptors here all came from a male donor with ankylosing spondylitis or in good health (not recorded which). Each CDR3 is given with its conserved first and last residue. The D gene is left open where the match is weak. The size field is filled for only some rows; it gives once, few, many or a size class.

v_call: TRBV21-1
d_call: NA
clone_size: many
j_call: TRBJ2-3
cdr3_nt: TGTGCCAGCAGCTATCCGGGACAGTGCCCTAGCACAGATACGCAGTATTTT
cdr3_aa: CASSYPGQCPSTDTQYF

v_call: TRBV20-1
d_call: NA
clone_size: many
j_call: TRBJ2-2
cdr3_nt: TGCAGTGCTAGGGACTCCGGTGGGGCGAACACCGGGGAGCTGTTTTTT
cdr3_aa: CSARDSGGANTGELFF

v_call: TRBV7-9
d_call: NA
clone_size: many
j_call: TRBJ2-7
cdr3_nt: TGTGCCAGCAGCTTACAGGCTACCACCTACGAGCAGTACTTC
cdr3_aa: CASSLQATTYEQYF

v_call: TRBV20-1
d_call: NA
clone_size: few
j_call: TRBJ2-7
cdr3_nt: TGCAGTGCGCGGGGACTGGCACTGGGCGAGCAGTACTTC
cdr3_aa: CSARGLALGEQYF

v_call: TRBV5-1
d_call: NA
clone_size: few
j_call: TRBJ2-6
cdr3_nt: TGCGCCAGCAGCCCCCTCGACTCCCACTCTGGGGCCAACGTCCTGACTTTC
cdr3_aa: CASSPLDSHSGANVLTF

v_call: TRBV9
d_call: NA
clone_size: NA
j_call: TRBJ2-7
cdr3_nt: TGTGCCAGCAGCGTAGCCATACAGGGCAACGAGCAGTACTTC
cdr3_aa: CASSVAIQGNEQYF

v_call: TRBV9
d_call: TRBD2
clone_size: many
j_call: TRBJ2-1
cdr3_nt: TGTGCCAGCAGCGTAGCTACGTTCTTATTCGGGACTAGCGGGAGCGCCTACAATGAGCAGTTCTTC
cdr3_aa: CASSVATFLFGTSGSAYNEQFF

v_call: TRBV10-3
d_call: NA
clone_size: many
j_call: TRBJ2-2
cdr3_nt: TGTGCCATCAGTGAATTACAGGGCACCGGGGAGCTGTTTTTT
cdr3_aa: CAISELQGTGELFF

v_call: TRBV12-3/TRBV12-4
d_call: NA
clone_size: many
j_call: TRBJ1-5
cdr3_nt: TGTGCCAGCAGTAAGGATACAGGGAAGGGGCAGCCCCAGCATTTT
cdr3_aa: CASSKDTGKGQPQHF

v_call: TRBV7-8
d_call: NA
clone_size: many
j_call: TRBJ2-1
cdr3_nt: TGTGCCAGCAGCCAAGGGGGGAGGGGCAATGAGCAGTTCTTC
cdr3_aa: CASSQGGRGNEQFF

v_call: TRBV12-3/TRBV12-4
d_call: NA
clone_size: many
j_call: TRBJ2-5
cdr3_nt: TGTGCCAGCAGGCTGGGGCTTCAAGAGACCCAGTACTTC
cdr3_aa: CASRLGLQETQYF

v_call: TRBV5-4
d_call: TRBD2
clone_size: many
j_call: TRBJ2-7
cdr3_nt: TGTGCCAGCAGCTTCCCTAGCGGGGGGGCCATCTACGAGCAGTACTTC
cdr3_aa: CASSFPSGGAIYEQYF

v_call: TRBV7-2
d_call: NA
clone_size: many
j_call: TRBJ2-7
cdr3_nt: TGTGCCAGCAGCCCATTCCGACAGGGAGGATACGAGCAGTACTTC
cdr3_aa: CASSPFRQGGYEQYF

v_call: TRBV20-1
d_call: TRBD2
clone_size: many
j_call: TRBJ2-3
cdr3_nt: TGCAGTGCTATCCTAGCGGGAGGTTCCGTGGGCACAGATACGCAGTATTTT
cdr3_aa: CSAILAGGSVGTDTQYF

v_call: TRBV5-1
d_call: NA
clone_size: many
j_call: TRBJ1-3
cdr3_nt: TGCGCCAGCAGCTCCTCGCCAAGCTCTGGAAACACCATATATTTT
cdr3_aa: CASSSSPSSGNTIYF

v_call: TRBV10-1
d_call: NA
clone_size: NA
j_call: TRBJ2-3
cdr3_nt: TGCGCCAGCAGTTCTGCGTTGGGAAGCTCCGCGTCTAGCACAGATACGCAGTATTTT
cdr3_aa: CASSSALGSSASSTDTQYF

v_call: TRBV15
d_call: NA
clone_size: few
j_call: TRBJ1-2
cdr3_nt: TGTGCCACCAGCAGTGCCGGGACTGCGCCGCCTGGCTACACCTTC
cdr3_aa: CATSSAGTAPPGYTF